The next 23 T cell receptor beta chains were all read from a single sample in a study of shared clonotypes between healthy human individuals. Assay used: immunoSEQ multiplex PCR; TCRdb lists only in-frame clones, some missing. The profile shows 450,000 to 500,000 clones, almost 80% of them singletons. Specimen: PBMCs. These receptors were collected from a woman in her thirties or forties in good health. Some clones in this sample may be carry-over from other donors' samples.

The table lists this clone with a few counts. In DNA, the CDR3 is TGCAGCGTTGATGCGGACTATGGCTACACCTTC. Translated, it gives CSVDADYGYTF. The chain has TRBV29-1 and TRBJ1-2; no definite D call. Germline V CDR1 and CDR2: SQVTM, ANQGSEA. There are 11 residues in the CDR3. Trimming pared 3 bases from V and 3 bases from J, leaving 5 bases between.

This chain joins TRBV27 and TRBJ2-7; D is possibly TRBD2 (6 bases). V was pared by 10 bases and J by 3 bases, with 19 bases between. Per germline, CDR1 MNHEY and CDR2 SMNVEV (reference sequence). This CDR3 contains 14 residues. The CDR3 DNA reads as TGTGCCAACCCCCCGGGACTGAAACACTACGAGCAGTACTTC. Its translation: CANPPGLKHYEQYF.

The chain uses TRBV5-4 and TRBJ1-2; 8 bases are a match to TRBD1. This CDR3 region has 14 residues. CDR1 and CDR2 from the germline V gene are SGHNT and YYREEE (reference sequence). Germline trimming cut 0 bases from V and 8 bases from J; bases unmatched to any gene: 6. CDR3 DNA: TGTGCCAGCAGCTTGGATGGCAGGGGGCAAGGCTACACCTTC. It specifies CASSLDGRGQGYTF.

The V and J genes are TRBV10-2 and TRBJ2-7; 12 bases map to TRBD2. J lost 6 bases, V lost 8 bases, and 5 bases had no gene match. The CDR3 runs 13 residues. The germline V gene has CDR1 WSHSY and CDR2 SAAADI. The CDR3 nucleotides are TGCGCCAGCGCTAGCGGGAGGGCGTCCGAGCAGTACTTC. Translating it yields CASASGRASEQYF.

About this clone: The same CDR3 also results from other DNA sequences found in this sample. The V and J genes are TRBV7-6 and TRBJ2-5; D is uncertain. The ends were cut back, 1 base at V and 2 bases at J, with 2 bases in the middle. Germline V gives CDR1 SGHVS, CDR2 FNYEAQ. This CDR3 has 12 residues. CDR3 region: CASSLGQETQYF. The CDR3 DNA reads TGTGCCAGCAGCTTAGGGCAAGAGACCCAGTACTTC.

The V call is TRBV28, the J call TRBJ2-3; D unclear. In germline, CDR1 is MDHEN, CDR2 SYDVKM. Trimming stripped 3 bases from V and 4 bases from J, with 8 bases between. This CDR3 is built from 13 residues. The CDR3 protein is CASSLFGSDTQYF. DNA of the CDR3: TGTGCCAGCAGTTTGTTTGGTTCAGATACGCAGTATTTT.

This chain joins TRBV2 and TRBJ2-2, with 13 bases lining up with TRBD2. This CDR3 has 16 amino acids. V trimming: 6 bases; J trimming: 5 bases; junction bases outside the gene matches: 6. Germline assignment: CDR1 SNHLY and CDR2 FYNNEI. The DNA of the CDR3 is TGTGCCAGCAGAGGACTAGCGGGAGTATCGACCGGGGAGCTGTTTTTT. This sequence encodes CASRGLAGVSTGELFF. Combining the CDR3 with reference TRBV2 and TRBJ2-2 gives the whole variable domain EPEVTQTPSHQVTQMGQEVILRCVPISNHLYFYWYRQILGQKVEFLVSFYNNEISEKSEIFDDQFSVERPDGSNFTLKIRSTKLEDSAMYFCASRGLAGVSTGELFFGEGSRLTVL.

The chain recombines TRBV28 with TRBJ1-6; no clear D gene. Germline V lookup: CDR1 MDHEN, CDR2 SYDVKM. The CDR3 runs to 13 residues. The CDR3 DNA is TGTGTTGTCTTCTCCTCCTATAATTCACCCCTCCACTTT. Its translation: CVVFSSYNSPLHF.

The chain recombines TRBV5-1 with TRBJ2-7, with unresolved D. Trimming took 4 bases from V and 1 from J, leaving 15 bases between them. This CDR3 has 15 amino acids. CDR1 is SGHRS and CDR2 is YFSETQ in the germline V gene. The CDR3 region has the DNA TGCGCCAGCAGCCCCCGGAGTACGGCATCCTACGAGCAGTACTTC. Its protein is CASSPRSTASYEQYF.

This clone was seen once. This chain links TRBV7-2 with TRBJ1-1; possibly TRBD1 for D (5 bases). V was trimmed by 2 bases and J by 3 bases, leaving 16 bases between them. The CDR3 is 16 residues long. Germline-derived CDR1 and CDR2 are SGHTA and FQGNSA. The CDR3 loop is CASSLWGGGAYTEAFF. In DNA form, the CDR3 reads TGTGCCAGCAGCTTATGGGGGGGAGGAGCCTACACTGAAGCTTTCTTT.

Notes on this clone: Within the sample, other DNA sequences also encode this same CDR3. The V gene is TRBV5-4, the J gene TRBJ1-2; 8 positions agree with TRBD1. V was clipped by 3 bases and J by 4 bases; unmatched bases: 5. Germline CDR1 is SGHNT and CDR2 is YYREEE (reference sequence). This CDR3 is built from 14 residues. CDR3 nucleotide sequence: TGTGCCAGCAGCTCCTTAGGACAGGGCTATGGCTACACCTTC. Amino acids: CASSSLGQGYGYTF.

The V gene is TRBV10-3, the J gene TRBJ2-5; D is possibly TRBD1 or TRBD2 (5 bases each). In germline, CDR1 is ENHRY, CDR2 SYGVKD. This CDR3 comprises 13 residues. Deletions cut 6 bases from V and 0 bases from J, with 8 bases between. The CDR3 loop is CAISRGNQETQYF. In nucleotides, the CDR3 is TGTGCCATCAGCCGGGGCAACCAAGAGACCCAGTACTTC.

This clone showed up just a few times. This rearrangement joins TRBV7-3 to TRBJ1-1; possibly TRBD1 for D (6 bases). V was cut by 11 bases and J by 10 bases, with 14 bases left in between. CDR3 size: 10 residues. Germline-derived CDR1 and CDR2 are SGHTA and FQGTGA. CDR3 DNA sequence: TGTGCCCGCCACTCGGACAGAGCTTTCTTT. This encodes CARHSDRAFF.

This rearrangement joins TRBV18 to TRBJ1-2; no definite D call. The CDR3 loop spans 15 amino acids. Trimming stripped 3 bases from V and 4 bases from J, with 15 bases between. Looked up from germline, CDR1 is KGHSH and CDR2 is LQKENI. This CDR3 is CASSPAGEILYGYTF. The DNA of the CDR3 is TGTGCCAGCTCACCTGCGGGTGAAATTCTCTATGGCTACACCTTC.

J is TRBJ2-1 and V is TRBV11-2, with D possibly matching TRBD2 (5 bases). This CDR3 contains 15 residues. V was cut by 1 base and J by 0 bases, with 7 bases left in between. Germline lookup yields CDR1 SGHAT and CDR2 FQNNGV. CDR3 residues: CASSLVATSYNEQFF. The DNA for the CDR3 is TGTGCCAGCAGCTTAGTAGCGACCTCCTACAATGAGCAGTTCTTC.

This clone showed up just once. The CDR3: CASSRLGLAGENEQFF. CDR3 coding DNA: TGTGCCAGCAGTCGATTGGGACTAGCGGGAGAGAATGAGCAGTTCTTC. The chain has TRBV6-6 and TRBJ2-1; 14 bases align to TRBD2. Losses at the gene ends were 5 bases for V and 7 bases for J; bases not matched to a gene: 7. CDR1 and CDR2 from the germline V gene are MNHNY and SVGAGI (reference sequence). The CDR3 totals 16 residues.

This clone showed up just once. This chain uses TRBV14 with TRBJ2-7; a possible D gene is TRBD1 (6 bases). CDR1 is SGHDN, CDR2 FVKESK, per germline. With 3 bases removed from V and 1 base from J, the gap between germline ends came to 13 bases. This CDR3 region has 15 residues. CDR3 protein: CASSQGQSGSYEQYF. In DNA, the CDR3 is TGTGCCAGCAGCCAGGGACAATCGGGGTCCTACGAGCAGTACTTC.

The CDR3 loop is CASSPRGAPSGYTF. The CDR3 coding sequence is TGTGCCAGCAGCCCGAGGGGGGCCCCGAGTGGCTACACCTTC. V and J are TRBV7-2 and TRBJ1-2; D possibly corresponds to TRBD1 (6 bases). CDR3 size: 14 residues. CDR1 and CDR2 (germline): SGHTA, FQGNSA. V was shortened by 5 bases and J by 7 bases, with 17 bases between the two germline ends.

Note on this clone: Its ends do not fully match the called genes, so a read error is possible. The rearrangement uses TRBV7-2 and TRBJ2-1; TRBD2 matches at 12 bases. CDR3 length: 16 amino acids. Germline V gene sequence: CDR1 SGHTA, CDR2 FQGNSA. CDR3 DNA sequence: TGTGCCAGCAGCCTAGCGGGAGGGAGGTCCTACAATGAGCAGTTCTTC. Translated, it gives CASSLAGGRSYNEQFF.

The J gene is TRBJ1-1, the V gene TRBV5-1, with 7 bases lining up with TRBD1. The J segment lost 2 bases and the V segment lost 6 bases, leaving 7 bases of the junction unmatched. The CDR3 covers 14 residues. Germline CDR1 reads SGHRS; CDR2 reads YFSETQ. The CDR3 is CASNPGTVNTEAFF. The CDR3 region has the DNA TGCGCCAGCAACCCCGGGACAGTAAACACTGAAGCTTTCTTT. Drawing the rest from reference TRBV5-1 and TRBJ1-1, the complete variable domain is KAGVTQTPRYLIKTRGQQVTLSCSPISGHRSVSWYQQTPGQGLQFLFEYFSETQRNKGNFPGRFSGRQFSNSRSEMNVSTLELGDSALYLCASNPGTVNTEAFFGQGTRLTVV.

The chain links TRBV19 to TRBJ2-4; weak D call: TRBD1 (6 bases). Germline assignment: CDR1 LNHDA and CDR2 SQIVND (reference sequence). The CDR3 runs 16 residues. Trimming shortened V by 1 base and J by 5 bases, and 15 bases separated the two germline ends. The CDR3: CASSIVGSGQENIQYF. For the CDR3, the DNA is TGTGCCAGTAGTATAGTCGGCTCGGGACAAGAAAACATTCAGTACTTC.

This clone was detected only a few times. This chain uses TRBV29-1 with TRBJ1-2; 7 bases agree with TRBD1. CDR1 SQVTM and CDR2 ANQGSEA come from the germline V gene. The J segment lost 4 bases and the V segment lost 5 bases, leaving 4 bases of the junction unmatched. This CDR3 has 12 amino acids. Written as DNA, the CDR3 is TGCAGCGTTAACAGGGGCGCCTATGGCTACACCTTC. Protein sequence: CSVNRGAYGYTF.

The rearrangement uses TRBV10-1 and TRBJ1-1; TRBD1 agrees at 10 bases. The J segment lost 2 bases and the V segment lost 4 bases, leaving 1 base of the junction unmatched. The CDR3 has 14 residues. Germline values: CDR1 WNHNN, CDR2 SYGVQD (reference sequence). In DNA, the CDR3 is TGCGCCAGCAGTGGGACAGGGGGTAACACTGAAGCTTTCTTT. It translates to CASSGTGGNTEAFF.